These T cell receptor beta chains were read from a single sample in a study of CD8+ T cells in alopecia areata. Libraries were prepared by immunoSEQ multiplex PCR; TCRdb keeps only in-frame clonotypes and omits some of them. The sample includes about 150,000 clones, around 71% of them seen just once. Sequenced here: CD4+ T cells sorted from blood, sampled at week 4, from a patient treated with tofacitinib. These TCRs come from a human donor with alopecia areata. The CDR3 runs from the conserved cysteine through the conserved F or W. Each record gives: V gene, clone size, D gene, J gene, CDR3 DNA, CDR3 protein. A D gene is named only where the DNA matches it firmly. Expanded clones get a size class; other rows say once, few or many, or leave the size out.

v_gene: TRBV19; abundance: -; d_gene: TRBD1; j_gene: TRBJ2-1; CDR3nt: TGTGCCAGTAGTCCGGGACAGGGGTACAATGAGCAGTTCTTC; CDR3aa: CASSPGQGYNEQFF
v_gene: TRBV9; abundance: -; d_gene: TRBD2; j_gene: TRBJ2-3; CDR3nt: TGTGCCAGCAGCGTAGGTGGAGCGGGGGCCACAGATACGCAGTATTTT; CDR3aa: CASSVGGAGATDTQYF
v_gene: TRBV6-5; abundance: -; d_gene: -; j_gene: TRBJ1-1; CDR3nt: TGTGCCAGCACCACGATGTGGGGGGGAGCTTTCTTT; CDR3aa: CASTTMWGGAFF
v_gene: TRBV29-1; abundance: -; d_gene: -; j_gene: TRBJ1-2; CDR3nt: TGCAGCGTGGGGGACATGGTTAACTATGGCTACACCTTC; CDR3aa: CSVGDMVNYGYTF
v_gene: TRBV5-1; abundance: -; d_gene: TRBD1; j_gene: TRBJ1-2; CDR3nt: TGCGCCAGCAGCACCCGGACAGGCTTTAACTATGGCTACACCTTC; CDR3aa: CASSTRTGFNYGYTF
v_gene: TRBV4-1; abundance: -; d_gene: -; j_gene: TRBJ1-2; CDR3nt: TGCGCCAGCAGCCGGGACACGAACTATGGCTACACCTTC; CDR3aa: CASSRDTNYGYTF
v_gene: TRBV11-2; abundance: -; d_gene: -; j_gene: TRBJ1-1; CDR3nt: TGTGCCAGCAGCTCGCTTCGGACGGGAAACACTGAAGCTTTCTTT; CDR3aa: CASSSLRTGNTEAFF
v_gene: TRBV5-6; abundance: once; d_gene: -; j_gene: TRBJ2-7; CDR3nt: TGTGCCAGCAGCGGGGACCTGAGCTCCTACGAGCAGTACTTC; CDR3aa: CASSGDLSSYEQYF
v_gene: TRBV9; abundance: -; d_gene: TRBD1; j_gene: TRBJ2-7; CDR3nt: TGTGCCAGCAGTACAGGGGTAACCCCTCTCGAGCAGTACTTC; CDR3aa: CASSTGVTPLEQYF
v_gene: TRBV4-2; abundance: few; d_gene: -; j_gene: TRBJ2-5; CDR3nt: TGTGCCAGCAGCCAGGCGAGACAGCAAGAGACCCAGTACTTC; CDR3aa: CASSQARQQETQYF
v_gene: TRBV7-2; abundance: -; d_gene: -; j_gene: TRBJ2-6; CDR3nt: TGTGCCAGCAACTTAGGGGCAATAACGGGGGCCAACGTCCTGACTTTC; CDR3aa: CASNLGAITGANVLTF
v_gene: TRBV25-1; abundance: -; d_gene: -; j_gene: TRBJ1-2; CDR3nt: TGTGCCAGCAGTGATGGGGTCAGTTCTGGCTACACCTTC; CDR3aa: CASSDGVSSGYTF
v_gene: TRBV29-1; abundance: few; d_gene: -; j_gene: TRBJ1-1; CDR3nt: TGCAGCGTTGAAAGGCAGAACACTGAAGCTTTCTTT; CDR3aa: CSVERQNTEAFF
v_gene: TRBV12-5; abundance: -; d_gene: TRBD1; j_gene: TRBJ1-5; CDR3nt: TGTGCTAGTGTCGGGGACAGGGGGTTCTCGCCCCAGCATTTT; CDR3aa: CASVGDRGFSPQHF
v_gene: TRBV5-1; abundance: few; d_gene: -; j_gene: TRBJ2-7; CDR3nt: TGCGCCAGCAGCTTGGTGACAGGAGGAAACTACGAGCAGTACTTC; CDR3aa: CASSLVTGGNYEQYF
v_gene: TRBV7-9; abundance: -; d_gene: TRBD1; j_gene: TRBJ2-7; CDR3nt: TGTGCCAGCAGCTCTCAGACAGGGGGCGAGCAGTACTTC; CDR3aa: CASSSQTGGEQYF
v_gene: TRBV4-1; abundance: -; d_gene: -; j_gene: TRBJ2-5; CDR3nt: TGCGCCAGCAGCCAGATAGGGACTGCTCTGGCAGAGACCCAGTACTTC; CDR3aa: CASSQIGTALAETQYF
v_gene: TRBV5-1; abundance: -; d_gene: -; j_gene: TRBJ1-1; CDR3nt: TGCGCCAGCAGCTTTTGGGGGAGCACTGAAGCTTTCTTT; CDR3aa: CASSFWGSTEAFF
v_gene: TRBV12-5; abundance: -; d_gene: -; j_gene: TRBJ2-1; CDR3nt: TGTGCTAGTGGTTTGGCAGGGGTCAATGAGCAGTTCTTC; CDR3aa: CASGLAGVNEQFF
v_gene: TRBV6-5; abundance: -; d_gene: -; j_gene: TRBJ2-5; CDR3nt: TGTGCCAGCAGTCCTACTAGAAAAGAGACCCAGTACTTC; CDR3aa: CASSPTRKETQYF
v_gene: TRBV27; abundance: -; d_gene: -; j_gene: TRBJ2-6; CDR3nt: TGTGCCAGCCGGCGGTACTCTGGGGCCAACGTCCTGACTTTC; CDR3aa: CASRRYSGANVLTF
v_gene: TRBV5-1; abundance: -; d_gene: -; j_gene: TRBJ1-5; CDR3nt: TGCGCCAGCAGCTTGGACAGCAATCAGCCCCAGCATTTT; CDR3aa: CASSLDSNQPQHF
v_gene: TRBV29-1; abundance: -; d_gene: TRBD2; j_gene: TRBJ2-5; CDR3nt: TGCAGCGTTGTTAGCGGGGCCGAGACCCAGTACTTC; CDR3aa: CSVVSGAETQYF
v_gene: TRBV30; abundance: -; d_gene: -; j_gene: TRBJ2-3; CDR3nt: TGTGCCTGGAGTGTTGACTTCACGATCGATACGCAGTATTTT; CDR3aa: CAWSVDFTIDTQYF
v_gene: TRBV15; abundance: -; d_gene: -; j_gene: TRBJ2-5; CDR3nt: TGTGCCACCAGCAGAGATACGGGGGGCTTCACGGAGACCCAGTACTTC; CDR3aa: CATSRDTGGFTETQYF
v_gene: TRBV15; abundance: -; d_gene: -; j_gene: TRBJ2-7; CDR3nt: TGTGCCACCAGCCGCCCCTTCTACGAGCAGTACTTC; CDR3aa: CATSRPFYEQYF
v_gene: TRBV5-1; abundance: -; d_gene: -; j_gene: TRBJ2-4; CDR3nt: TGCGCCAGCAGCAGGGTCGGCGAAAACATTCAGTACTTC; CDR3aa: CASSRVGENIQYF
v_gene: TRBV4-3; abundance: -; d_gene: -; j_gene: TRBJ1-2; CDR3nt: TGCGCCAGCAGCCACCCAATGGGTTATGGCTACACCTTC; CDR3aa: CASSHPMGYGYTF
v_gene: TRBV19; abundance: -; d_gene: -; j_gene: TRBJ1-5; CDR3nt: TGTGCCAGTAGGTCGGACAGCCTCCATCAGCCCCAGCATTTT; CDR3aa: CASRSDSLHQPQHF
v_gene: TRBV7-2; abundance: few; d_gene: TRBD1; j_gene: TRBJ1-2; CDR3nt: TGTGCCAGCAGCTTATCTACGGGACAGGGCACCTTC; CDR3aa: CASSLSTGQGTF
v_gene: TRBV29-1; abundance: -; d_gene: -; j_gene: TRBJ2-2; CDR3nt: TGCAGCGCTGACAGGTCGAACACCGGGGAGCTGTTTTTT; CDR3aa: CSADRSNTGELFF
v_gene: TRBV10-3; abundance: -; d_gene: -; j_gene: TRBJ2-5; CDR3nt: TGTGCCATCAGTGAAGGGAGGGGGTCGTCAGAGACCCAGTACTTC; CDR3aa: CAISEGRGSSETQYF
v_gene: TRBV29-1; abundance: -; d_gene: TRBD2; j_gene: TRBJ2-1; CDR3nt: TGCAGCGTTCGGCGGGGGGGCCGGGAGCAGTTCTTC; CDR3aa: CSVRRGGREQFF
v_gene: TRBV10-3; abundance: -; d_gene: -; j_gene: TRBJ1-4; CDR3nt: TGTGCCATCAGTGAGTCGGGGCAGGGAGAAACTAATGAAAAACTGTTTTTT; CDR3aa: CAISESGQGETNEKLFF
v_gene: TRBV2; abundance: -; d_gene: TRBD2; j_gene: TRBJ2-5; CDR3nt: TGTGCCAGCAGTCCGAGGACTAGCTGGGAGACCCAGTACTTC; CDR3aa: CASSPRTSWETQYF
v_gene: TRBV6-5; abundance: -; d_gene: -; j_gene: TRBJ2-7; CDR3nt: TGTGCCAGCAGTTACTCAGGAGACAAGCGGGCACGGCAGTACTTC; CDR3aa: CASSYSGDKRARQYF
v_gene: TRBV29-1; abundance: -; d_gene: -; j_gene: TRBJ1-1; CDR3nt: TGCAGCCACAGGTTACTCACTGAAGCTTTCTTT; CDR3aa: CSHRLLTEAFF
v_gene: TRBV29-1; abundance: -; d_gene: -; j_gene: TRBJ2-4; CDR3nt: TGCAGCGTTGAGGCAGGGGGGTTTGACATTCAGTACTTC; CDR3aa: CSVEAGGFDIQYF
v_gene: TRBV7-9; abundance: few; d_gene: -; j_gene: TRBJ1-4; CDR3nt: TGTGCCAGCAGCCCCAGCAGGAATGAAAAACTGTTTTTT; CDR3aa: CASSPSRNEKLFF
v_gene: TRBV9; abundance: few; d_gene: -; j_gene: TRBJ1-6; CDR3nt: TGTGCCAGCAGCGTAGTTGACCAGGGGCGGTCACCCCTCCACTTT; CDR3aa: CASSVVDQGRSPLHF
v_gene: TRBV5-6; abundance: few; d_gene: -; j_gene: TRBJ2-2; CDR3nt: TGTGCCAGCAGCCCATCGGGACACCCGAACACCGGGGAGCTGTTTTTT; CDR3aa: CASSPSGHPNTGELFF
v_gene: TRBV29-1; abundance: -; d_gene: -; j_gene: TRBJ1-1; CDR3nt: TGCAGCGTTGAAACCGGGGGCGGAGCTTTCTTT; CDR3aa: CSVETGGGAFF
v_gene: TRBV7-2; abundance: -; d_gene: -; j_gene: TRBJ2-1; CDR3nt: TGTGCCAGCAGCCTCCGGTACAATGAGCAGTTCTTC; CDR3aa: CASSLRYNEQFF
v_gene: TRBV11-2; abundance: -; d_gene: -; j_gene: TRBJ2-3; CDR3nt: TGTGCCAGCAGCTTAATCGGCAGAGATACGCAGTATTTT; CDR3aa: CASSLIGRDTQYF
v_gene: TRBV7-2; abundance: -; d_gene: TRBD1; j_gene: TRBJ2-7; CDR3nt: TGTGCCAGCAGCTTTCCGGGACAGGGTAGGAACTACGAGCAGTACTTC; CDR3aa: CASSFPGQGRNYEQYF
v_gene: TRBV9; abundance: -; d_gene: -; j_gene: TRBJ2-1; CDR3nt: TGTGCCAGCAGCGTAGAACGGTGGGTAAGCTCCTACAATGAGCAGTTCTTC; CDR3aa: CASSVERWVSSYNEQFF
v_gene: TRBV28; abundance: -; d_gene: -; j_gene: TRBJ1-6; CDR3nt: TGTGCCAGCAGCCAAGTTAATTCACCCCTCCACTTT; CDR3aa: CASSQVNSPLHF
v_gene: TRBV27; abundance: -; d_gene: -; j_gene: TRBJ2-4; CDR3nt: TGTGCCAGCAGTTTAAACGGGGGAAGGGGCAAAAACATTCAGTACTTC; CDR3aa: CASSLNGGRGKNIQYF
v_gene: TRBV5-1; abundance: few; d_gene: -; j_gene: TRBJ2-1; CDR3nt: TGCGCCAGCAGCGGCCGGGACCCAGGGGTAGGCAATGAGCAGTTCTTC; CDR3aa: CASSGRDPGVGNEQFF
v_gene: TRBV6-5; abundance: -; d_gene: -; j_gene: TRBJ2-1; CDR3nt: TGTGCCAGCAGCGACAGTATCTCCTACAATGAGCAGTTCTTC; CDR3aa: CASSDSISYNEQFF
v_gene: TRBV30; abundance: -; d_gene: -; j_gene: TRBJ1-5; CDR3nt: TGTGCCTGGAGCTCCCTTAATCAGCCCCAGCATTTT; CDR3aa: CAWSSLNQPQHF
v_gene: TRBV29-1; abundance: -; d_gene: -; j_gene: TRBJ2-5; CDR3nt: TGCAGCGTTGGCAATCAAGAGACCCAGTACTTC; CDR3aa: CSVGNQETQYF
v_gene: TRBV11-1; abundance: -; d_gene: -; j_gene: TRBJ2-3; CDR3nt: TGTGCCAGCAGCGCTAGTAGGTTCCCGAATACGCAGTATTTT; CDR3aa: CASSASRFPNTQYF